This T cell receptor beta chain was identified during a study of cytomegalovirus exposure and HLA in healthy donors. PCR amplification relied on 60 Vbeta primers (plus 13 Jbeta primers). The data were produced by immunoSEQ multiplex PCR, yet TCRdb's version contains in-frame clones alone and is incomplete. The sample lists approximately 180,000 clones; around 79% were seen once. Unrecorded immune exposure was likely among donors, who were nominally healthy when sampled. Notes on the study in general: The study carried out a later analysis of TCR beta sequences. It associated some 15,000 of them with specific HLA alleles at a false discovery rate of 0.05.

As regards this clone: Its antigen remains unknown.

This receptor was obtained from a woman aged 50 to 65 in good health and CMV-seronegative. Sequencing was performed on PBMCs.

The CDR3 sequence: CASSLPSYEQYF. DNA for the CDR3: TGTGCCAGCAGCTTGCCGTCTTACGAGCAGTACTTC. The chain uses TRBV5-5 and TRBJ2-7; D is unclear. V was shortened by 1 base and J by 4 bases, with 6 bases between the two germline ends. The CDR3 loop spans 12 amino acids. CDR1 and CDR2 from the germline V gene are SGHKS and YYEKEE (reference sequence). Complete variable domain (other parts from reference TRBV5-5 and TRBJ2-7): DAGVTQSPTHLIKTRGQQVTLRCSPISGHKSVSWYQQVLGQGPQFIFQYYEKEERGRGNFPDRFSARQFPNYSSELNVNALLLGDSALYLCASSLPSYEQYFGPGTRLTVT.